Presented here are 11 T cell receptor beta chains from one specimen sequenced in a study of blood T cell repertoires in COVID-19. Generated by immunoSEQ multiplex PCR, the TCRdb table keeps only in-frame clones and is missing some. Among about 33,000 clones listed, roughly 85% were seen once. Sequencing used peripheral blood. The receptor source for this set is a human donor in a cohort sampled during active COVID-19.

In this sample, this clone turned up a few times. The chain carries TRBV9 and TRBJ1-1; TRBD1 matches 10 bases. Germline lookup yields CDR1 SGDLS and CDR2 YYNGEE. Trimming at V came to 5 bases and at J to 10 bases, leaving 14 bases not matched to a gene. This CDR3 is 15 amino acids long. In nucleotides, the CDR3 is TGTGCCAGCAGTGACTACGTGGGGACAGGGGTTTCAGCTTTCTTT. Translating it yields CASSDYVGTGVSAFF.

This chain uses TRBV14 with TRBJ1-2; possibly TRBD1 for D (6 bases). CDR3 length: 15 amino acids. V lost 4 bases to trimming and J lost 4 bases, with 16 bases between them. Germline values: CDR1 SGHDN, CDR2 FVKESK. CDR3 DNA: TGTGCCAGCAGCCCGTTTTCCGGGACAACCTATGGCTACACCTTC. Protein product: CASSPFSGTTYGYTF.

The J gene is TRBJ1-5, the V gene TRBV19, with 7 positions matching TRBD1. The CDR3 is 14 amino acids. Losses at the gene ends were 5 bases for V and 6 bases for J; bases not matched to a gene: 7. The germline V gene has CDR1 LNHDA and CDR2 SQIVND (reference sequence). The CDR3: CASSPQDRAQPQHF. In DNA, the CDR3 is TGTGCCAGTAGTCCCCAAGACAGGGCTCAGCCCCAGCATTTT. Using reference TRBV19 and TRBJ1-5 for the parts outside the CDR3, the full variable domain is DGGITQSPKYLFRKEGQNVTLSCEQNLNHDAMYWYRQDPGQGLRLIYYSQIVNDFQKGDIAEGYSVSREKKESFPLTVTSAQKNPTAFYLCASSPQDRAQPQHFGDGTRLSIL.

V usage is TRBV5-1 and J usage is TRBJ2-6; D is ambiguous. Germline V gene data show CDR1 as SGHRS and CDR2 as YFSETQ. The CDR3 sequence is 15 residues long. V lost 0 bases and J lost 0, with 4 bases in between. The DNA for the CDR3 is TGCGCCAGCAGCTTGGAACACTCTGGGGCCAACGTCCTGACTTTC. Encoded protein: CASSLEHSGANVLTF. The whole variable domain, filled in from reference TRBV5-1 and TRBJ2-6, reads KAGVTQTPRYLIKTRGQQVTLSCSPISGHRSVSWYQQTPGQGLQFLFEYFSETQRNKGNFPGRFSGRQFSNSRSEMNVSTLELGDSALYLCASSLEHSGANVLTFGAGSRLTVL.

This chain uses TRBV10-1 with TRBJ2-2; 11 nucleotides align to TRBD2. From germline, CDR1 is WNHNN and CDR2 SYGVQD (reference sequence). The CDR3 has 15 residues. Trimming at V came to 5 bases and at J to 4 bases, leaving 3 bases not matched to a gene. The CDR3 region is CASSRGTSGTGELFF. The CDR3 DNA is TGCGCCAGCAGTCGTGGGACTAGCGGCACCGGGGAGCTGTTTTTT.

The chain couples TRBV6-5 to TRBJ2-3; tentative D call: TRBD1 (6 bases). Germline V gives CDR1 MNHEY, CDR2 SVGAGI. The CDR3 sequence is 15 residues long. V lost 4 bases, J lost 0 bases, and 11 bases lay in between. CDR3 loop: CASSWGTPSTDTQYF. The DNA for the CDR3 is TGTGCCAGCAGTTGGGGGACACCTAGCACAGATACGCAGTATTTT.

DNA for the CDR3: TGTGCCTGGAGTGTAGGGGCTGGAGAGACCCAGTACTTC. Translated: CAWSVGAGETQYF. The genes are TRBV30 and TRBJ2-5; the D gene is possibly TRBD1 (5 bases). Germline assignment: CDR1 GTSNPN and CDR2 SVGIG (reference sequence). V was cut by 0 bases and J by 4 bases, with 9 bases left in between. This CDR3 comprises 13 residues. Full variable domain (rest looked up from reference TRBV30 and TRBJ2-5): SQTIHQWPATLVQPVGSPLSLECTVEGTSNPNLYWYRQAAGRGLQLLFYSVGIGQISSEVPQNLSASRPQDRQFILSSKKLLLSDSGFYLCAWSVGAGETQYFGPGTRLLVL.

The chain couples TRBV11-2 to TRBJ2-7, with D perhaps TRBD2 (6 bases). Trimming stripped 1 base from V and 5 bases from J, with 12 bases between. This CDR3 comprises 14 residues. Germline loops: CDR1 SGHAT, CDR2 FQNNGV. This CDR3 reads CASSLGGRSNEQYF. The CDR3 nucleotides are TGTGCCAGCAGCTTAGGAGGGAGGAGCAACGAGCAGTACTTC.

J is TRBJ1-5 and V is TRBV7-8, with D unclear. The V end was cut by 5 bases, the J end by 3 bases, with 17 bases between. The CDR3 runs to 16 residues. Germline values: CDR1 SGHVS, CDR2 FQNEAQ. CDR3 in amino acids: CASSQILESPNQPQHF. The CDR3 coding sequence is TGTGCCAGCAGCCAGATCCTAGAGTCTCCCAATCAGCCCCAGCATTTT.

CDR3 region: CASSTPLATSPGANVLTF. The CDR3 DNA reads TGTGCCAGCAGCACACCACTAGCGACATCACCTGGGGCCAACGTCCTGACTTTC. The rearrangement uses TRBV7-9 and TRBJ2-6; 7 nucleotides agree with TRBD2. V trimming: 5 bases; J trimming: 2 bases; junction bases outside the gene matches: 12. The germline V gene encodes CDR1 SEHNR and CDR2 FQNEAQ (reference sequence). The CDR3 spans 18 residues.

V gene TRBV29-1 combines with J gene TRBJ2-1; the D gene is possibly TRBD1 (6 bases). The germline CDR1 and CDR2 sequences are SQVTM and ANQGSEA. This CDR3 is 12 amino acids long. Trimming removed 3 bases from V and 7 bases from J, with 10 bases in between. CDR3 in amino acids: CSVDRRGNEQFF. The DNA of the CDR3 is TGCAGCGTTGATAGAAGGGGGAATGAGCAGTTCTTC.